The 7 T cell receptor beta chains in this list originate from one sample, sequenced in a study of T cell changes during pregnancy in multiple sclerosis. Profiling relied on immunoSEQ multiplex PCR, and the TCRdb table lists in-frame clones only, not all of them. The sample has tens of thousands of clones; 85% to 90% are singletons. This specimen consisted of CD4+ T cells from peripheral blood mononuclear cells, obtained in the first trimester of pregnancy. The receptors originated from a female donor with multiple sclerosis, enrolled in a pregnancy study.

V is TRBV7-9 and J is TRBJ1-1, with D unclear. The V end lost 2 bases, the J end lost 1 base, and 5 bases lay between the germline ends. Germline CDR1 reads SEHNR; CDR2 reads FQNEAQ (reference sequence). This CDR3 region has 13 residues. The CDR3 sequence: CASSLIQNTEAFF. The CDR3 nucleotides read TGTGCCAGCAGCTTAATACAGAACACTGAAGCTTTCTTT.

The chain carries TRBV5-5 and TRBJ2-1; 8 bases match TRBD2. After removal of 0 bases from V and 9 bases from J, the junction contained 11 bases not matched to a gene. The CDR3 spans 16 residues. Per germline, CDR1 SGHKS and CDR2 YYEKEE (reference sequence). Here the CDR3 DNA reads TGTGCCAGCAGCTTGGGGTGGCTAGCGGGTAAAGTTGAGCAGTTCTTC. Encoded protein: CASSLGWLAGKVEQFF.

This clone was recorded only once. CDR3 DNA: TGTGCCAGCAGAACAGTTGGGTCCTACAATGAGCAGTTCTTC. This translates into CASRTVGSYNEQFF. The rearrangement uses TRBV7-2 and TRBJ2-1; D is ambiguous. The CDR3 covers 14 residues. The ends were cut back, 6 bases at V and 1 base at J, with 10 bases in the middle. Germline loops: CDR1 SGHTA, CDR2 FQGNSA.

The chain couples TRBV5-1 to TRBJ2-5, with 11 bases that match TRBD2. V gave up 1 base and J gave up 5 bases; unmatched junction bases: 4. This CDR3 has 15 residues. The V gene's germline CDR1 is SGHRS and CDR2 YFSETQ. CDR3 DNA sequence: TGCGCCAGCAGCTTGCAGGGGACTAGCGGTGAGACCCAGTACTTC. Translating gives CASSLQGTSGETQYF.

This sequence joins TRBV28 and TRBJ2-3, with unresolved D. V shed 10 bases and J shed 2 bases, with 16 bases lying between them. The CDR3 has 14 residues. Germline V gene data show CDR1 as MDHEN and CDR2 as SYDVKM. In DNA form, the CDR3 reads TGTGCCACCAAGGTAGAGGTGTACACAGATACGCAGTATTTT. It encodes CATKVEVYTDTQYF.

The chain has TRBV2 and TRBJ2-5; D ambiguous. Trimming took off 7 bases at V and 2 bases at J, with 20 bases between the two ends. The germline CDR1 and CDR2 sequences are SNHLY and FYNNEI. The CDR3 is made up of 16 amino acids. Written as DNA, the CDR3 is TGTGCCAGCATCCAAGACGGAGTAGATAGTCAAGAGACCCAGTACTTC. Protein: CASIQDGVDSQETQYF.

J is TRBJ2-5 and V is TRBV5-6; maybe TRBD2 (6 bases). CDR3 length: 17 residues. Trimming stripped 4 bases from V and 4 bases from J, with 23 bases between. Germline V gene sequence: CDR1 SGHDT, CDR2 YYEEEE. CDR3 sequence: CASSQLGREWLGETQYF. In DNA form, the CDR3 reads TGTGCCAGCAGCCAATTGGGCCGGGAGTGGTTAGGAGAGACCCAGTACTTC.